These 10 T cell receptor beta chains came from one sample sequenced in a study of blood T cell repertoires in COVID-19. The assay was immunoSEQ multiplex PCR, and TCRdb's table has in-frame clones only and misses some. In the table there are about 70,000 clones, roughly 80% of which are singletons. The sequencing sample was made of peripheral blood. All receptors derive from a woman aged 60-75 years with acute or convalescent COVID-19.

V and J are TRBV5-6 and TRBJ2-7; the D is unclear. Trimming removed 5 bases at V and 0 bases at J, with 15 bases between. This CDR3 has 15 residues. Germline assignment: CDR1 SGHDT and CDR2 YYEEEE. CDR3 sequence reads: CASRTARVNSYEQYF. In DNA, the CDR3 is TGTGCCAGCAGAACGGCACGGGTTAACTCCTACGAGCAGTACTTC.

The V gene is TRBV28, the J gene TRBJ1-1; TRBD1 agrees at 7 bases. CDR3 length: 13 residues. V shed 5 bases and J 8 bases; nucleotides not matched to a gene: 8. Germline assignment: CDR1 MDHEN and CDR2 SYDVKM. CDR3 region: CASSAQDRDEAFF. For the CDR3, the DNA is TGTGCCAGCAGTGCCCAAGACAGGGACGAAGCTTTCTTT.

The chain couples TRBV3-1 (or the pseudogene TRBV3-2) to TRBJ2-3; D is unclear. Trimming shortened V by 0 bases and J by 5 bases, and 9 bases separated the two germline ends. Germline loops: CDR1 LGHDT, CDR2 YNNKEL (reference sequence). This CDR3 spans 14 amino acids. CDR3 in amino acids: CASSQDQVQDTQYF. DNA of the CDR3: TGTGCCAGCAGCCAAGACCAGGTGCAAGATACGCAGTATTTT.

J is TRBJ1-1 and V is TRBV4-2; TRBD1 is a possible D gene (5 bases). Germline CDR1 is LGHNA and CDR2 is YNFKEQ. The V end was cut by 0 bases, the J end by 6 bases, with 11 bases between. The CDR3 is 14 amino acids. CDR3 residues: CASSQDGSRAEAFF. The CDR3 DNA reads as TGTGCCAGCAGCCAAGACGGGAGCAGGGCTGAAGCTTTCTTT.

The genes are TRBV5-1 and TRBJ1-4; D gene ambiguous. The CDR3 totals 14 residues. V gave up 1 base and J gave up 8 bases, with 12 bases separating them. The germline V gene encodes CDR1 SGHRS and CDR2 YFSETQ. In DNA form, the CDR3 reads TGCGCCAGCAGCTTGACCCGGACGGGGGAAAAACTGTTTTTT. It is translated as CASSLTRTGEKLFF.

The V call is TRBV6-5, the J call TRBJ2-7; weak D call: TRBD2 (5 bases). V was pared by 6 bases and J by 5 bases, with 14 bases between. There are 13 residues in the CDR3. Per the germline V gene, CDR1 is MNHEY and CDR2 is SVGAGI. The CDR3 DNA reads as TGTGCCAGCAGGGCGGGCAATTCCGACGAGCAGTACTTC. Its translation: CASRAGNSDEQYF.

The genes are TRBV4-2 and TRBJ2-7; 13 bases align to TRBD2. The CDR3 is made up of 19 amino acids. J was trimmed by 3 bases and V by 1 base; bases with no gene match: 12. Germline V gives CDR1 LGHNA, CDR2 YNFKEQ. The CDR3 region is CASSQAAGLAGRWDYEQYF. In DNA form, the CDR3 reads TGTGCCAGCAGCCAAGCGGCGGGACTAGCGGGGAGATGGGACTACGAGCAGTACTTC.

The chain recombines TRBV5-1 with TRBJ1-6; D perhaps matches TRBD1 (5 bases). Germline V gives CDR1 SGHRS, CDR2 YFSETQ. The CDR3 covers 15 residues. V lost 0 bases to trimming and J lost 5 bases, with 9 bases between them. The chain's CDR3 is CASSLEPGNNSPLHF. The CDR3 DNA reads as TGCGCCAGCAGCTTGGAACCAGGGAATAATTCACCCCTCCACTTT.

The V and J genes are TRBV9 and TRBJ2-1; 9 bases match TRBD2. This CDR3 spans 14 amino acids. With V trimmed by 0 bases and J by 12 bases, 7 bases remained unmatched. Germline V CDR1 and CDR2: SGDLS, YYNGEE. The CDR3 here is CASSVGERGVWQFF. DNA of the CDR3: TGTGCCAGCAGCGTAGGGGAGCGGGGGGTCTGGCAGTTCTTC. Looking up the rest from reference TRBV9 and TRBJ2-1 gives the full variable domain: DSGVTQTPKHLITATGQRVTLRCSPRSGDLSVYWYQQSLDQGLQFLIQYYNGEERAKGNILERFSAQQFPDLHSELNLSSLELGDSALYFCASSVGERGVWQFFGPGTRLTVL.

The chain joins TRBV4-1 to TRBJ1-5, with no clear D. Germline lookup yields CDR1 MGHRA and CDR2 YSYEKL. The V gene lost 0 bases and the J gene lost 4 bases, with 4 bases spanning the gap. This CDR3 region has 13 residues. The CDR3 reads CASSQDSNQPQHF. In DNA, the CDR3 is TGCGCCAGCAGCCAAGACAGTAATCAGCCCCAGCATTTT.